The entry that follows covers one T cell receptor beta chain sequence. These data are taken from a study of blood T cell repertoires in COVID-19. Whole-study context: The origin of the acute and convalescent COVID-19 samples was the United States, Italy and Spain. T cells, B-cell-depleted T cells, or PBMCs supplied cDNA or gDNA.

CDR3 size: 15 residues. Study processing details: Amplifying reference gene primers gave estimates of nucleated cell counts. The protocol was immunoSEQ multiplex PCR, while the TCRdb copy is restricted to in-frame clones and leaves out a portion. The V and J calls and clone size are taken from that table; D and trimming were inferred from the DNA. The data show approximately 300,000 clones, with approximately 80% seen just once and 4.1% held by the top ten. This chain joins TRBV21-1 and TRBJ2-1; the DNA was not compared with TRBD1, the D call given in the table. TRBV21-1 is listed as a pseudogene. This sequence originates from a woman between 50 and 59 years old with active or convalescent COVID-19. Sample: peripheral blood. The CDR3 nucleotides are TGTGCCAGCAGCAACAACAGCCGCTCCTACAATGAGCAGTTCTTC. Protein sequence: CASSNNSRSYNEQFF.